This entry lists 25 T cell receptor beta chains sequenced from one sample in a study of blood T cells in healthy people across ages (dated by TCRdb to between 2014 and 2016). Library preparation employed 5' RACE. The listed sequencing device is Illumina HiSeq 2500. A second PCR of about 7 to 12 cycles was performed with a sample-barcoded 5' primer and a J-beta primer mix. Starting from the raw public reads, TCRdb applied fastp trimming at Q25, assembled clones with MiXCR and retained in-frame beta chains. One record per CDR3 amino acid sequence lists the most common genes and DNA. This sample lists 850,000 or so distinct CDR3 sequences; under 30% were detected once. Of the sample, 15% to 20% is held by the ten largest clones. The sample comprised blood. These TCRs come from a woman aged 80 or older in good health.

This clonotype was counted only a few times. The chain carries TRBV7-2 and TRBJ1-4; D remains ambiguous. The germline V gene encodes CDR1 SGHTA and CDR2 FQGNSA. The CDR3 loop spans 15 amino acids. The germline V and J ends were trimmed by 3 bases and 5 bases, with 13 bases remaining between them. The CDR3: CASSFTGLMNEKLFF. For the CDR3, the DNA is TGTGCCAGCAGCTTTACCGGCCTCATGAATGAAAAACTGTTTTTT.

V and J are TRBV11-2 and TRBJ2-3, with D unresolved. Germline CDR1 reads SGHAT; CDR2 reads FQNNGV. CDR3 length: 18 residues. The V end was cut by 0 bases, the J end by 1 base, with 17 bases between. The CDR3 is CASSLDGVWRWGTDTQYF. For the CDR3, the DNA is TGTGCCAGCAGCTTAGATGGGGTTTGGCGCTGGGGCACAGATACGCAGTATTTT.

This clonotype has a count of ten or more. A read error may be the cause here, since a much bigger clone is one base away. V and J are TRBV30 and TRBJ1-4, with D tentatively TRBD1 (5 bases). CDR1 and CDR2 from the germline V gene are GTSNPN and SVGIG (reference sequence). V was cut by 0 bases and J by 12 bases, with 11 bases left in between. This CDR3 has 12 amino acids. In DNA, the CDR3 is TGTGCCTGGAGTGTAACCGGAGGGGAACTGTTTTTT. Encoded protein: CAWSVTGGELFF.

Points on this clonotype: Given a much more abundant clone one base away, this may be a read error. The rearrangement uses TRBV20-1 and TRBJ1-5; a possible D gene is TRBD1 (6 bases). CDR3 length: 15 amino acids. V lost 6 bases, J lost 6 bases, and 21 bases lay in between. The germline V gene encodes CDR1 DFQATT and CDR2 SNEGSKA (reference sequence). The DNA for the CDR3 is TGCAGTGCCCTCGGATCAGGGGCGAGAAGTCAGCCCCAGCATTTT. Its translation is CSALGSGARSQPQHF.

This clonotype was picked up a small number of times. A much more abundant neighbour one base away suggests this may be a read error. The V and J genes are TRBV20-1 and TRBJ2-1; D is possibly TRBD2 (5 bases). CDR1 is DFQATT and CDR2 is SNEGSKA in the germline V gene (reference sequence). V gave up 3 bases and J gave up 6 bases, with 12 bases separating them. CDR3 length: 13 amino acids. This CDR3 is CSASLMTINEQFF. The CDR3, as DNA: TGCAGTGCTAGTCTCATGACTATCAATGAGCAGTTCTTC.

Comment on this clonotype: A read error may explain this, as a much larger clone is one base away. The chain couples TRBV6-1 to TRBJ2-1; D gene unclear. The DNA matches TRBJ2-7 better at its end, which makes the J call doubtful. This CDR3 has 13 residues. The germline gives CDR1 MNHNS, CDR2 SASEGT. Written as DNA, the CDR3 is TGTGCCAGCAGTGGACGGACCTACAATGAGCAGTACTTC. Translating gives CASSGRTYNEQYF.

This clonotype appeared many times. The V and J genes are TRBV20-1 and TRBJ2-5; 11 positions agree with TRBD2. Looked up from germline, CDR1 is DFQATT and CDR2 is SNEGSKA (reference sequence). CDR3 size: 15 residues. V lost 5 bases and J lost 5; bases outside the gene matches: 10. CDR3 DNA: TGCAGTGCTTGCCGACTAGCGGGGTTACCGGAGACCCAGTACTTC. Residues: CSACRLAGLPETQYF.

There are a few counts of this clonotype. The genes are TRBV6-5 and TRBJ1-1, with a tentative D call TRBD1 (5 bases). Germline V gives CDR1 MNHEY, CDR2 SVGAGI. This CDR3 is 14 amino acids long. V lost 7 bases and J 3 bases, leaving 15 bases between the germline ends. CDR3 sequence (DNA): TGTGCCAGCAAAACCCTCCTGGGGGACACTGAAGCTTTCTTT. Translating gives CASKTLLGDTEAFF.

There are a few counts of this clonotype. This rearrangement joins TRBV6-1 to TRBJ1-6; D gene uncertain. The CDR3 length is 16 residues. Germline V CDR1 and CDR2: MNHNS, SASEGT. V gave up 3 bases and J gave up 0 bases, with 9 bases separating them. CDR3: CASSEDGSSYNSPLHF. CDR3 in DNA: TGTGCCAGCAGTGAGGACGGGAGCTCCTATAATTCACCCCTCCACTTT.

The genes are TRBV30 and TRBJ2-2; tentative D call: TRBD1 (6 bases). Germline assignment: CDR1 GTSNPN and CDR2 SVGIG (reference sequence). V shed 8 bases and J shed 2 bases, with 12 bases lying between them. The CDR3 covers 13 residues. CDR3 coding DNA: TGTGCCCTTACAGGGATCAACACCGGGGAGCTGTTTTTT. Protein: CALTGINTGELFF.

This clonotype showed up many times. The rearrangement joins TRBV7-2 to TRBJ2-7; 7 bases map to TRBD2. Trimming cost V 3 bases and J 2 bases; bases outside gene matches: 13. Germline V lookup: CDR1 SGHTA, CDR2 FQGNSA. This CDR3 comprises 17 residues. CDR3 DNA: TGTGCCAGCAGCTTCCTCCCCGGGGGACGGGAGGCCTACGAGCAGTACTTC. Its protein product is CASSFLPGGREAYEQYF.

This clonotype has a count of ten or more. This chain connects TRBV4-1 to TRBJ2-7; 7 bases align to TRBD1. After removal of 1 base from V and 4 bases from J, the junction contained 7 bases not matched to a gene. CDR3 length equals 15 residues. The germline V gene encodes CDR1 MGHRA and CDR2 YSYEKL. CDR3 amino acids: CASSQGPTGAYEQYF. In DNA, the CDR3 is TGCGCCAGCAGCCAAGGGCCTACAGGGGCATACGAGCAGTACTTC.

This clonotype was seen many times. The chain is built from TRBV7-2 and TRBJ1-5; no clear D gene. Trimming took 6 bases from V and 4 from J, leaving 7 bases between them. The CDR3 sequence is 12 residues long. Per the germline V gene, CDR1 is SGHTA and CDR2 is FQGNSA. The CDR3 region has the DNA TGTGCCAGCAGGGACCCTAATCAGCCCCAGCATTTT. Protein sequence: CASRDPNQPQHF.

Details on this clonotype: A much larger clone lies a single base off, so this may be a read error. The chain carries TRBV3-1 and TRBJ1-2; D remains unclear. This CDR3 region has 15 residues. Germline V CDR1 and CDR2: LGHDT, YNNKEL (reference sequence). CDR3 amino acids: CASSQGPFNPQGFTF. CDR3 DNA sequence: TGTGCCAGCAGCCAAGGCCCCTTCAATCCTCAAGGCTTCACCTTC.

The CDR3 protein is CSARDRGMNTEAFF. DNA for the CDR3: TGCAGTGCTAGGGACAGGGGAATGAACACTGAAGCTTTCTTT. The J gene is TRBJ1-1, the V gene TRBV20-1; 9 bases map to TRBD1. CDR3 length equals 14 residues. The V segment lost 3 bases and the J segment 0 bases; nucleotides outside the gene matches: 2. Germline CDR1 reads DFQATT; CDR2 reads SNEGSKA (reference sequence).

This clonotype was recorded once. The chain uses TRBV5-1 and TRBJ2-4; 7 bases fit TRBD1. The J call is doubtful: the DNA matches TRBJ2-7 better. The CDR3 is made up of 18 amino acids. Per germline, CDR1 SGHRS and CDR2 YFSETQ. The CDR3 spells CASGYFPSRQGWKYEQYF. Written as DNA, the CDR3 is TGCGCCAGCGGCTACTTTCCCTCTAGACAGGGTTGGAAGTACGAGCAGTACTTC.

CDR3 nucleotides: TGTGCCAGCAGCGATGTTTGGGGCATCTCTGGAAACACCATATATTTT. Translation gives CASSDVWGISGNTIYF. The chain joins TRBV14 to TRBJ1-3, with D perhaps TRBD1 (5 bases). The CDR3 spans 16 residues. Germline lookup yields CDR1 SGHDN and CDR2 FVKESK. The V end lost 5 bases, the J end lost 0 bases, and 14 bases lay between the germline ends. The whole variable domain, filled in from reference TRBV14 and TRBJ1-3, reads EAGVTQFPSHSVIEKGQTVTLRCDPISGHDNLYWYRRVMGKEIKFLLHFVKESKQDESGMPNNRFLAERTGGTYSTLKVQPAELEDSGVYFCASSDVWGISGNTIYFGEGSWLTVV.

This chain joins TRBV7-8 and TRBJ2-2, with TRBD1 matching over 7 bases. The CDR3 contains 13 residues. Germline CDR1 and CDR2: SGHVS and FQNEAQ. V gave up 8 bases and J gave up 6 bases; unmatched junction bases: 6. DNA of the CDR3: TGTGCCAGCTTTGACAGGGCATCCGGGGAGCTGTTTTTT. Protein product: CASFDRASGELFF.

A note on this clonotype: A much larger clone differs by one base, so this may be a read error. This chain links TRBV7-9 with TRBJ2-3, with 9 bases that match TRBD2. CDR1 SEHNR and CDR2 FQNEAQ come from the germline V gene (reference sequence). The CDR3 runs 15 residues. V gave up 5 bases and J gave up 4 bases; unmatched junction bases: 7. In DNA form, the CDR3 reads TGTGCCAGCAGCGTGCTAGCGGGGACAGCAGATACGCAGTATTTT. It translates to CASSVLAGTADTQYF.

This clonotype was picked up many times. The V call is TRBV9, the J call TRBJ2-3; 9 bases agree with TRBD1. The CDR3 is 15 amino acids. Germline lookup yields CDR1 SGDLS and CDR2 YYNGEE. Trimming cost V 0 bases and J 4 bases; bases outside gene matches: 3. Written as DNA, the CDR3 is TGTGCCAGCAGCGTAGGGGACAGGGAAGCAGATACGCAGTATTTT. This codes for CASSVGDREADTQYF.

This clonotype was seen a handful of times. A clone one base away is much larger, so this may be a read error. This chain uses TRBV29-1 with TRBJ2-5; D is unclear. Deletions cut 0 bases from V and 11 bases from J, with 16 bases between. CDR3 length: 13 residues. Germline V gene lookup returns CDR1 SQVTM and CDR2 ANQGSEA. The CDR3 bases are TGCAGCGTTGAAGATCAAGGAAAGAATGAGCAGTACTTC. Encoded protein: CSVEDQGKNEQYF.

CDR3 DNA: TGCGCCAGCAGCTTGACTAGCGTATACCAAGAGACCCAGTACTTC. It yields the protein CASSLTSVYQETQYF. The chain is built from TRBV5-1 and TRBJ2-5; TRBD2 aligns across 7 bases. CDR3 size: 15 residues. The junction had 3 bases not matched to a gene; V was cut back by 1 base and J by 0 bases. Germline CDR1 and CDR2: SGHRS and YFSETQ.

This clonotype was picked up many times. This chain joins TRBV4-3 and TRBJ2-6; D unresolved. The germline V and J ends were trimmed by 0 bases and 0 bases, with 9 bases remaining between them. Germline loops: CDR1 LGHNA, CDR2 YSLEER. The CDR3 totals 17 residues. Here the CDR3 reads CASSQDHSSSGANVLTF. CDR3 in DNA: TGCGCCAGCAGCCAAGATCACAGTAGCTCTGGGGCCAACGTCCTGACTTTC.

This clonotype was seen only a few times. The chain has TRBV6-5 and TRBJ1-5; a possible D gene is TRBD1 (5 bases). The V gene lost 6 bases and the J gene lost 6 bases, with 18 bases spanning the gap. Germline CDR1 is MNHEY and CDR2 is SVGAGI. The CDR3 length is 15 residues. The CDR3 bases are TGTGCCAGCAGCCCAGGGCAGGGAGTCGGTCAGCCCCAGCATTTT. It encodes CASSPGQGVGQPQHF.

This clonotype was seen a few times. A much larger clone differs from this one at a single base, so this may be a read error. CDR3 amino acids: CASSFTGGYGHTF. The CDR3 nucleotides read TGTGCCAGCAGTTTCACGGGGGGCTATGGCCACACCTTC. The V gene is TRBV12-3 or TRBV12-4, the J gene TRBJ1-2, with D possibly being TRBD1 (6 bases). The CDR3 sequence is 13 residues long.